This T cell receptor beta chain stems from a study of shared clonotypes between healthy human individuals. To note about this clone: Its target is not known.

Germline V CDR1 and CDR2: MDHEN, SYDVKM. CDR3 length: 14 amino acids. V was pared by 4 bases and J by 6 bases, with 12 bases between. Every contributor of samples was a Caucasian grown-up residing in Nashville, Tennessee. Study-level results: Memory subsets generally showed smaller estimated richness than naive subsets did.

TCRdb's copy holds only in-frame clones and misses some; the assay was immunoSEQ multiplex PCR. Of more than 2 million clones in the sample, roughly 94% were seen once. Sequenced material: naive CD4+ T cells sorted from blood. Regarding subset: CD45RA+ positively selected. The TCR was taken from a man aged 18-30 years in good health. The chain uses TRBV28 and TRBJ2-2; no clear D gene. The DNA for the CDR3 is TGTGCCAGCAGTTCACGAGGAATCCCCGGGGAGCTGTTTTTT. Translated: CASSSRGIPGELFF.